There are many counts of the clone carrying this TCR beta chain. What it recognizes is unknown. The sample is drawn from a study of Graves' ophthalmopathy and Graves' hyperthyroidism. Findings and caveats of the study: The model's prediction of ophthalmopathy progression had approximately 71% sensitivity and around 72% specificity.

Under 3 months in duration, the ophthalmopathy in affected donors had moderate-to-severe activity, CAS ≥3 and NOSPECS ≥4. As the starting material, 8 to 10 ml of fresh peripheral blood yielded the PBMCs. Trimming pared 4 bases from V and 2 bases from J, leaving 12 bases between. The germline CDR1 and CDR2 sequences are DFQATT and SNEGSKA (reference sequence). The CDR3 contains 13 residues. Investigators amplified TCR beta CDR3 regions from RNA transcripts. RT-PCR with HTBI primers came first, then second-round multiplex PCR. TCRdb re-derived calls from the multiplex PCR reads in MiXCR, one entry per CDR3 protein. The repertoire holds about 210,000 distinct CDR3 sequences, with approximately 28% as singletons.

This TCR came from a man in his fifties or sixties with Graves' ophthalmopathy. Sequencing was done on a sample of peripheral blood. This sequence joins TRBV20-1 and TRBJ2-7; the D gene is possibly TRBD2 (5 bases). As DNA, the CDR3 is TGCAGTGCTACCGAGGACTTAGCCTACGAGCAGTACTTC. Protein: CSATEDLAYEQYF.